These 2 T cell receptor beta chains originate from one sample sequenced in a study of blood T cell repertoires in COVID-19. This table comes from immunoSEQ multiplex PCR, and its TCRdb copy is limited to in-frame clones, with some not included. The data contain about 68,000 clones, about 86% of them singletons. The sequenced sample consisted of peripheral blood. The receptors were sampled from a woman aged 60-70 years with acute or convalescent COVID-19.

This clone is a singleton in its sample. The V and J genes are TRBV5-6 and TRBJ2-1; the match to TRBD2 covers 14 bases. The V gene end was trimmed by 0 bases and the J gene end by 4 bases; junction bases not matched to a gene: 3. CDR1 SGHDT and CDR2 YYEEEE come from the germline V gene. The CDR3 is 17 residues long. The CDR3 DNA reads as TGTGCCAGCAGCTTGGGACTAGCGGGGGGGTTATACAATGAGCAGTTCTTC. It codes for CASSLGLAGGLYNEQFF.

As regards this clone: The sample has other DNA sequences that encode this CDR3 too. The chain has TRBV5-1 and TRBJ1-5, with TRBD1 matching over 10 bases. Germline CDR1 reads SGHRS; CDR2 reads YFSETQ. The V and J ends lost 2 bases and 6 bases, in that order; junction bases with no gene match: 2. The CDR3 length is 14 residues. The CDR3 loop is CASSLGQGGQPQHF. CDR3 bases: TGCGCCAGCAGCTTAGGACAGGGGGGTCAGCCCCAGCATTTT.